Shown below are 6 T cell receptor beta chains from a single sample sequenced in a study of blood T cell repertoires in COVID-19. The repertoire was sequenced with immunoSEQ multiplex PCR; TCRdb's copy has only in-frame clones and lacks some. The table lists under 150,000 clones, 88% of them singletons. Sequenced material: peripheral blood. The receptors were gathered from a man aged 45-65 years with active or convalescent COVID-19.

For the CDR3, the DNA is TGTGCCAGCAGCTTAGCCCCCGGACTAGCGGGTACCTACGAGCAGTACTTC. Its translation: CASSLAPGLAGTYEQYF. J is TRBJ2-7 and V is TRBV7-3; 11 nucleotides match TRBD2. The CDR3 contains 17 residues. Germline CDR1 is SGHTA and CDR2 is FQGTGA. V gave up 2 bases and J gave up 2 bases; unmatched junction bases: 8.

The genes are TRBV6-5 and TRBJ2-7; 10 bases align to TRBD2. The germline V gene has CDR1 MNHEY and CDR2 SVGAGI. CDR3 size: 15 residues. The V segment lost 4 bases and the J segment 2 bases; nucleotides outside the gene matches: 5. The CDR3 sequence: CASSSIGLAAYEQYF. As DNA, the CDR3 is TGTGCCAGCAGTTCCATCGGACTAGCGGCCTACGAGCAGTACTTC.

This chain connects TRBV28 to TRBJ2-5; D not resolved. The CDR3 extends over 11 amino acids. Per germline, CDR1 MDHEN and CDR2 SYDVKM. Between the trimmed V and J ends, which lost 7 bases and 4 bases, there was a span of 7 bases. The CDR3 loop is CASTARETQYF. The CDR3 DNA reads as TGTGCCAGCACCGCGCGAGAGACCCAGTACTTC.

There are a few counts of this clone. The V gene is TRBV5-1, the J gene TRBJ2-5; 7 bases fit TRBD2. Germline loops: CDR1 SGHRS, CDR2 YFSETQ. Losses at the gene ends were 4 bases for V and 4 bases for J; bases not matched to a gene: 16. The CDR3 totals 17 residues. The chain's CDR3 is CASSTAGRWAGVETQYF. In DNA form, the CDR3 reads TGCGCCAGCAGCACCGCCGGTAGGTGGGCGGGAGTAGAGACCCAGTACTTC.

The count of this clone is one. The V call is TRBV11-2, the J call TRBJ2-5, with TRBD2 identical over 9 bases. The CDR3 is 15 amino acids. In germline, CDR1 is SGHAT, CDR2 FQNNGV. V lost 5 bases and J lost 5; bases outside the gene matches: 9. The CDR3 bases are TGTGCCAGCAGCCCGGCCGGGACTAGCAGGGAGACCCAGTACTTC. Translated, it gives CASSPAGTSRETQYF.

This chain connects TRBV5-4 to TRBJ1-2; D might be TRBD1 (6 bases). The CDR3 is 13 residues long. Germline CDR1 SGHNT, CDR2 YYREEE (reference sequence). Trimming pared 1 base from V and 7 bases from J, leaving 11 bases between. The CDR3 region has the DNA TGTGCCAGCAGCTTGCCAGGGGCGAGTGGCTACACCTTC. This translates into CASSLPGASGYTF.